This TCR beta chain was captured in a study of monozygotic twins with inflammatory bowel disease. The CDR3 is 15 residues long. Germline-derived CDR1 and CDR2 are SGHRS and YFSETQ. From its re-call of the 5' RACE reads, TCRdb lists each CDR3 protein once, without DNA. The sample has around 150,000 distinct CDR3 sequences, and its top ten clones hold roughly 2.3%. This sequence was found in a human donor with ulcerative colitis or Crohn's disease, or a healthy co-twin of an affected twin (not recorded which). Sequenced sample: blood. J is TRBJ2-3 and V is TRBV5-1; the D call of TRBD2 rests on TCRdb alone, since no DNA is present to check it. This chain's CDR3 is CASSLTSGTSDTQYF. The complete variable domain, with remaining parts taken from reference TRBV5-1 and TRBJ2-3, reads KAGVTQTPRYLIKTRGQQVTLSCSPISGHRSVSWYQQTPGQGLQFLFEYFSETQRNKGNFPGRFSGRQFSNSRSEMNVSTLELGDSALYLCASSLTSGTSDTQYFGPGTRLTVL.